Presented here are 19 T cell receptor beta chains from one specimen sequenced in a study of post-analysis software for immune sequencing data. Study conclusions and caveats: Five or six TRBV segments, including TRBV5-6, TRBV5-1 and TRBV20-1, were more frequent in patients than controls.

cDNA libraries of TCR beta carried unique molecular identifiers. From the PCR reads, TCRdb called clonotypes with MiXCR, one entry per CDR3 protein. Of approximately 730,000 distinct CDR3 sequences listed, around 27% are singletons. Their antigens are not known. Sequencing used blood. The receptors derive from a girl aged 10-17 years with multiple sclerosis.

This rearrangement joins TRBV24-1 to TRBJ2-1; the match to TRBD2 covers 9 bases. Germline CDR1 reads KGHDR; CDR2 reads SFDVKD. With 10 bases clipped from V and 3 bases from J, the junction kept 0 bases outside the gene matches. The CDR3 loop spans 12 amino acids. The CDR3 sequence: CATAGGYNEQFF. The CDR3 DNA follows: TGTGCCACAGCGGGGGGCTACAATGAGCAGTTCTTC.

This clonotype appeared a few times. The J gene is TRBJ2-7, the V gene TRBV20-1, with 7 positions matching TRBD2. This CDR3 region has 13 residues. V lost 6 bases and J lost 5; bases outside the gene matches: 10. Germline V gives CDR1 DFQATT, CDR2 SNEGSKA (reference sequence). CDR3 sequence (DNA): TGCAGTGCCCCCCGCGGGGGAGGCCACGAGCAGTACTTC. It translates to CSAPRGGGHEQYF.

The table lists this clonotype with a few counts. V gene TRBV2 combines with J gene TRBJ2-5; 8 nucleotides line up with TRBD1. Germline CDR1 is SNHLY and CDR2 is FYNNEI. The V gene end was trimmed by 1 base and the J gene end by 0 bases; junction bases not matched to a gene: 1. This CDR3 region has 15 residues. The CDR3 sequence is CASSEDRGNQETQYF. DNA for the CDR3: TGTGCCAGCAGTGAAGACAGGGGGAACCAAGAGACCCAGTACTTC.

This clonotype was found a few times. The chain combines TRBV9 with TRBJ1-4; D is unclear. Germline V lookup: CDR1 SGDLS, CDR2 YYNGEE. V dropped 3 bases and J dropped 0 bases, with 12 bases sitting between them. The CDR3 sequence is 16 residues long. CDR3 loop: CASSADPGPTNEKLFF. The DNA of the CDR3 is TGTGCCAGCAGCGCCGACCCGGGTCCAACTAATGAAAAACTGTTTTTT.

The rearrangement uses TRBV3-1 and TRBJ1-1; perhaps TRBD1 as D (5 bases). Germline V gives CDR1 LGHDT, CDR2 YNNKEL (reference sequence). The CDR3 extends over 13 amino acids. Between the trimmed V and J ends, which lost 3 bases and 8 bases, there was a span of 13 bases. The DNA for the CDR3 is TGTGCCAGCAGCCACAGGTTGGGGGGGGAAGCTTTCTTT. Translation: CASSHRLGGEAFF.

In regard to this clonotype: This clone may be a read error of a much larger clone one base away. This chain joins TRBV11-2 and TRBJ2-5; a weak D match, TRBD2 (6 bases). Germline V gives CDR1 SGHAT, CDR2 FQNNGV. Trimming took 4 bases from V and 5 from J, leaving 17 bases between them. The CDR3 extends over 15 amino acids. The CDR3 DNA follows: TGTGCCAGCAGCTGCGGGACCCTCAAGGAGGAGACCCAGTACTTC. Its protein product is CASSCGTLKEETQYF.

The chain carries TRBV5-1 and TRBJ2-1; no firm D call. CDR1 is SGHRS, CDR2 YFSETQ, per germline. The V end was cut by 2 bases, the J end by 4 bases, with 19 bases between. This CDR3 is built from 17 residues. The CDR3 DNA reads TGCGCCAGCAGCTTTTCCTCCCAACCTAGATTGTACAATGAGCAGTTCTTC. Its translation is CASSFSSQPRLYNEQFF.

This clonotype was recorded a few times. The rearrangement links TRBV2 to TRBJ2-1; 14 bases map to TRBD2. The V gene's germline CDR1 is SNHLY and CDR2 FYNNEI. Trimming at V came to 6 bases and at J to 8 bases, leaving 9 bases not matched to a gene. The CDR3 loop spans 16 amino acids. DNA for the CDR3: TGTGCCAGCAGCAGACTAGCGGGAGGGTCTTGGGATGAGCAGTTCTTC. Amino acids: CASSRLAGGSWDEQFF.

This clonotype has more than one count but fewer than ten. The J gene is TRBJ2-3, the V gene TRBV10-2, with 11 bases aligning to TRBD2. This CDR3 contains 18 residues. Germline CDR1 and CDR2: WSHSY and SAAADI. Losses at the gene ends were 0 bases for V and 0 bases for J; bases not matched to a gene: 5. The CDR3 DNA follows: TGCGCCAGCAGTGAGTCGGGGGGGACTAGCGGAAGCACAGATACGCAGTATTTT. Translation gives CASSESGGTSGSTDTQYF.

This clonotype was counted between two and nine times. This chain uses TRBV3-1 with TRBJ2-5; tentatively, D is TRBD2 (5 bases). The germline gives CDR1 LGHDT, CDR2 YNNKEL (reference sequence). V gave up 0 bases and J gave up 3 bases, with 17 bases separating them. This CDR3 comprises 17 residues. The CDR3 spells CASSQEVTSQTKETQYF. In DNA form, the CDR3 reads TGTGCCAGCAGCCAAGAAGTCACTAGTCAGACAAAAGAGACCCAGTACTTC.

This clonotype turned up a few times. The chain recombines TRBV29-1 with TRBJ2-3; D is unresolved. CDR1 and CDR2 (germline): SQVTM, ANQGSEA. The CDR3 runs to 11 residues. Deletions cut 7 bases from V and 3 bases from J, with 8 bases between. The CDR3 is CSGASTDTQYF. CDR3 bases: TGCAGCGGCGCATCGACAGATACGCAGTATTTT.

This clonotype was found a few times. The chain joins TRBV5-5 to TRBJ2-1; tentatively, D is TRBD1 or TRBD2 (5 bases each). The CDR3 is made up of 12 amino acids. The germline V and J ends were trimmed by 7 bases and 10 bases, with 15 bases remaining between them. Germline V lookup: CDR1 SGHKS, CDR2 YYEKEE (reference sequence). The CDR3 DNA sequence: TGTGCCAGCCGACGGGGCCCTAGGGAGCAGTTCTTC. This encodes CASRRGPREQFF.

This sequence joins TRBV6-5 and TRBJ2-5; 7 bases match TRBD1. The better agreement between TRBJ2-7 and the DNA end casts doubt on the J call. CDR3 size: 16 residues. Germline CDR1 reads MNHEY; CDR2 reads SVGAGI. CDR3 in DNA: TGTGCCAGCAGTTACCAGCCGACAGGGACCCCCTACGAGCAGTACTTC. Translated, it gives CASSYQPTGTPYEQYF.

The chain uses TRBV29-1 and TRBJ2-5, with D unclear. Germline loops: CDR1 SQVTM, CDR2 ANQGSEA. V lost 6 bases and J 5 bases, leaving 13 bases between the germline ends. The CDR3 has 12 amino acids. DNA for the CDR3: TGCAGCGTCCAGTGGTTGGGGGAGACCCAGTACTTC. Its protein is CSVQWLGETQYF.

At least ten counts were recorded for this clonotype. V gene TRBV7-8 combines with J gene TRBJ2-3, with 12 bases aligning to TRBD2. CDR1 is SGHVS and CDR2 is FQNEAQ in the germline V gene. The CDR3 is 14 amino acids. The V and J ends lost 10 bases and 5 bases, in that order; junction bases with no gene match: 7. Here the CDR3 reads CATSPLAGGDTQYF. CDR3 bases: TGTGCCACGTCCCCACTAGCGGGAGGAGATACGCAGTATTTT. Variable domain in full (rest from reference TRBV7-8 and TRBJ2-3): GAGVSQSPRYKVAKRGQDVALRCDPISGHVSLFWYQQALGQGPEFLTYFQNEAQLDKSGLPSDRFFAERPEGSVSTLKIQRTQQEDSAVYLCATSPLAGGDTQYFGPGTRLTVL.

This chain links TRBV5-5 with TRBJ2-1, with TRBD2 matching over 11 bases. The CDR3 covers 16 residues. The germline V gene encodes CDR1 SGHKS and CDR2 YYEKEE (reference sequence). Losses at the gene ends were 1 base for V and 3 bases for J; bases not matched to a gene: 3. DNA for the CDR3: TGTGCCAGCAGCTTGACTAGCGGGGGCGGCTACAATGAGCAGTTCTTC. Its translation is CASSLTSGGGYNEQFF.

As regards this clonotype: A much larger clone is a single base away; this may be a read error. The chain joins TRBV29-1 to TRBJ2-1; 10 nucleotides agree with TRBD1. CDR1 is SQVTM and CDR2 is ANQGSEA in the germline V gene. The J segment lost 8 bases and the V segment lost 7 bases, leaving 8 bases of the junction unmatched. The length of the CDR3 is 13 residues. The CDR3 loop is CSDGGTGADEQFF. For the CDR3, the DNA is TGCAGCGACGGGGGGACAGGGGCCGATGAGCAGTTCTTC.

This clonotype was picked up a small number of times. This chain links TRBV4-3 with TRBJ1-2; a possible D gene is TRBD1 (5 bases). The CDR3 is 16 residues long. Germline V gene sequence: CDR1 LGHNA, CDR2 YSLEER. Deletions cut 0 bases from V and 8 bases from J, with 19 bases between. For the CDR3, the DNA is TGCGCCAGCAGCCAAGATGCAGGGCTGAAGACGGGGGGCTACACCTTC. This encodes CASSQDAGLKTGGYTF.

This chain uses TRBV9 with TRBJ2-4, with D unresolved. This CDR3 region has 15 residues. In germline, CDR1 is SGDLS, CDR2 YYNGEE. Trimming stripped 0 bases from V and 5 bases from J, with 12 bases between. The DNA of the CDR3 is TGTGCCAGCAGCGTAGCATGGGCAGGCCAAAACATTCAGTACTTC. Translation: CASSVAWAGQNIQYF. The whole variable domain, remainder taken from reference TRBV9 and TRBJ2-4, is DSGVTQTPKHLITATGQRVTLRCSPRSGDLSVYWYQQSLDQGLQFLIQYYNGEERAKGNILERFSAQQFPDLHSELNLSSLELGDSALYFCASSVAWAGQNIQYFGAGTRLSVL.